These 7 T cell receptor beta chains came from one sample sequenced in a study of blood T cell repertoires in COVID-19. TCRdb's copy holds only in-frame clones and misses some; the assay was immunoSEQ multiplex PCR. The table shows more than 200,000 clones, with around four fifths occurring only once. The material sequenced was peripheral blood. The receptor source for this set is a woman in her 70s with active or convalescent COVID-19.

This clone was recorded a few times. The chain couples TRBV15 to TRBJ1-5; the D is unclear. Trimming left V 1 base short and J 5 bases short, with 12 bases between. This CDR3 contains 15 residues. Germline V gene data show CDR1 as LNHNV and CDR2 as YYDKDF (reference sequence). CDR3 residues: CATSRARGNDQPQHF. In DNA, the CDR3 is TGTGCCACCAGCAGAGCCCGAGGGAACGATCAGCCCCAGCATTTT. The full variable domain, with the rest looked up from reference TRBV15 and TRBJ1-5, is DAMVIQNPRYQVTQFGKPVTLSCSQTLNHNVMYWYQQKSSQAPKLLFHYYDKDFNNEADTPDNFQSRRPNTSFCFLDIRSPGLGDTAMYLCATSRARGNDQPQHFGDGTRLSIL.

This chain links TRBV28 with TRBJ2-5, with a possible D match to TRBD1 (5 bases). V lost 4 bases to trimming and J lost 7 bases, with 7 bases between them. The CDR3 is made up of 11 amino acids. Germline CDR1 reads MDHEN; CDR2 reads SYDVKM. CDR3 DNA: TGTGCCAGCAGTTCTCAGGGGACCCAGTACTTC. Protein: CASSSQGTQYF. Complete variable domain (other parts from reference TRBV28 and TRBJ2-5): DVKVTQSSRYLVKRTGEKVFLECVQDMDHENMFWYRQDPGLGLRLIYFSYDVKMKEKGDIPEGYSVSREKKERFSLILESASTNQTSMYLCASSSQGTQYFGPGTRLLVL.

The rearrangement joins TRBV3-1 (or the pseudogene TRBV3-2) to TRBJ1-2; TRBD1 agrees at 9 bases. The CDR3 runs to 14 residues. Germline lookup yields CDR1 LGHDT and CDR2 YNNKEL (reference sequence). V shed 4 bases and J 6 bases; nucleotides not matched to a gene: 6. The CDR3 sequence is CASSPLQGADGYTF. For the CDR3, the DNA is TGTGCCAGCAGCCCTCTACAGGGGGCCGATGGCTACACCTTC.

The chain combines TRBV15 with TRBJ1-4, with D perhaps matching TRBD1 (6 bases). V shed 0 bases and J shed 14 bases, with 16 bases lying between them. CDR1 and CDR2 from the germline V gene are LNHNV and YYDKDF (reference sequence). The CDR3 sequence is 14 residues long. CDR3 sequence reads: CATSRDKAAGALFF. DNA for the CDR3: TGTGCCACCAGCAGAGATAAGGCCGCAGGGGCCCTGTTTTTT.

This clone was seen only once. The chain carries TRBV6-5 and TRBJ2-7, with D possibly matching TRBD2 (6 bases). This CDR3 is 15 amino acids long. Germline V gene data show CDR1 as MNHEY and CDR2 as SVGAGI. Trimming left V 11 bases short and J 4 bases short, with 24 bases between. The CDR3 nucleotides read TGTGCCTCCGTACCCCGGGGGAGAGGGCGTTACGAGCAGTACTTC. It is translated as CASVPRGRGRYEQYF.

DNA for the CDR3: TGTGCCAGCAGCCCGTTAGCGGGAGGGGGCTCCTACGAGCAGTACTTC. This encodes CASSPLAGGGSYEQYF. The rearrangement uses TRBV5-6 and TRBJ2-7; 11 bases match TRBD2. CDR3 size: 16 residues. After removal of 4 bases from V and 0 bases from J, the junction contained 6 bases not matched to a gene. The germline CDR1 and CDR2 sequences are SGHDT and YYEEEE.

The V gene is TRBV5-1, the J gene TRBJ2-2, with 9 bases matching TRBD2. J lost 7 bases, V lost 4 bases, and 11 bases had no gene match. CDR1 is SGHRS and CDR2 is YFSETQ in the germline V gene. This CDR3 spans 16 amino acids. The CDR3 nucleotides are TGCGCCAGCAGCAGGGAGCCTAGCGGGACCCTCGGGGAGCTGTTTTTT. As protein: CASSREPSGTLGELFF.